This TCR beta chain derives from a study of shared clonotypes between healthy human individuals. Regarding the study as a whole: Blood alone was sampled, and tissue repertoires likely differ. Several donors held approximately 4.6% of naive CD4 clonotypes in common.

CD45RO-negative, CCR7-positively selected cells formed the naive CD8 fraction, excluding terminally differentiated effector memory CD45RA+ cells. Evenly divided among several immunoSEQ plates was the genomic DNA of each subset. An approximately 200 ng quantity of DNA, tens of thousands of T cell genomes, went into the sorted-subset replicate PCRs. Clones were read by immunoSEQ multiplex PCR, and TCRdb kept only the in-frame ones, dropping some. The table shows around 2,000,000 clones, with approximately 94% occurring only once. Germline CDR1 reads SGHRS; CDR2 reads YFSETQ. The CDR3 covers 16 residues. Trimming stripped 0 bases from V and 1 base from J, with 12 bases between. This clone has only one observation. Its specificity is unknown.

The gene calls are TRBV5-1 and TRBJ2-3; D may be TRBD1 (6 bases). Sequenced sample: naive CD8+ T cells sorted from blood. This sequence originates from a man between 18 and 29 years old in good health. CDR3 loop: CASSLGQVVGTDTQYF. CDR3 DNA sequence: TGCGCCAGCAGCTTGGGACAGGTAGTGGGCACAGATACGCAGTATTTT.